Each of the 12 T cell receptor beta chains below was sequenced from the same sample in a study of shared clonotypes between healthy human individuals. Using immunoSEQ multiplex PCR, the repertoire was profiled, and TCRdb retains in-frame clones only, with some absent. This table holds 2,500,000 or so clones, less than 95% found once. Sequencing was done on a sample of naive CD4+ T cells from PBMCs. The subset was: CD45RA+ positively selected. Receptors were obtained from a man aged 18 to 29 in good health. Some clones in this sample may be carry-over from other donors' samples.

J is TRBJ2-5 and V is TRBV28; 8 nucleotides match TRBD2. CDR1 is MDHEN and CDR2 is SYDVKM in the germline V gene. The CDR3 extends over 16 amino acids. Trimming at V came to 7 bases and at J to 0 bases, leaving 10 bases not matched to a gene. The CDR3 DNA reads TGTGCCAGCACTCCAGCGGGAGCCTTGTACCAAGAGACCCAGTACTTC. Encoded protein: CASTPAGALYQETQYF.

The chain is built from TRBV7-9 and TRBJ2-5, with 7 bases lining up with TRBD1. There are 17 residues in the CDR3. Trimming took 5 bases from V and 3 from J; bases not matched to a gene: 15. Germline V lookup: CDR1 SEHNR, CDR2 FQNEAQ (reference sequence). The CDR3: CASSQLAYDRVEETQYF. The CDR3 region has the DNA TGTGCCAGCAGCCAGCTCGCCTACGACAGGGTAGAAGAGACCCAGTACTTC.

This clone was seen a handful of times. This sequence joins TRBV11-1 and TRBJ2-6; the D is unclear. The V gene lost 6 bases and the J gene lost 0 bases, with 9 bases spanning the gap. In germline, CDR1 is SGHAT, CDR2 FQDESV (reference sequence). The length of the CDR3 is 15 residues. The CDR3 spells CASRHQSSGANVLTF. For the CDR3, the DNA is TGTGCCAGCAGACACCAGAGCTCTGGGGCCAACGTCCTGACTTTC.

This clone is a singleton in its sample. The V call is TRBV6-6, the J call TRBJ1-4; no reliable D call. Per germline, CDR1 MNHNY and CDR2 SVGAGI (reference sequence). Trimming took off 6 bases at V and 5 bases at J, with 13 bases between the two ends. The CDR3 has 14 residues. CDR3 amino acids: CASRGGKRNEKLFF. The CDR3 region has the DNA TGTGCCAGCAGGGGAGGGAAGCGCAATGAAAAACTGTTTTTT.

The chain employs TRBV5-5 and TRBJ2-3; no clear D gene. The CDR3 has 16 residues. V was shortened by 3 bases and J by 2 bases, with 16 bases between the two germline ends. The V gene's germline CDR1 is SGHKS and CDR2 YYEKEE (reference sequence). In DNA, the CDR3 is TGTGCCAGCAGCTCATACTCCGGACGGCCCACAGATACGCAGTATTTT. This codes for CASSSYSGRPTDTQYF.

The chain is built from TRBV30 and TRBJ2-1; 10 bases fit TRBD2. The J segment lost 1 base and the V segment lost 5 bases, leaving 5 bases of the junction unmatched. The CDR3 loop spans 15 amino acids. CDR1 and CDR2 from the germline V gene are GTSNPN and SVGIG (reference sequence). The CDR3: CAWDPLAGSYNEQFF. The DNA for the CDR3 is TGTGCCTGGGACCCACTAGCGGGGTCCTACAATGAGCAGTTCTTC.

This chain connects TRBV11-1 to TRBJ2-7; 7 positions agree with TRBD2. Germline trimming cut 5 bases from V and 6 bases from J; bases unmatched to any gene: 13. The CDR3 sequence is 15 residues long. Germline CDR1 reads SGHAT; CDR2 reads FQDESV (reference sequence). This CDR3 reads CASSLLRGEVGEQYF. CDR3 nucleotides: TGTGCCAGCAGCCTCCTTCGGGGGGAGGTCGGCGAGCAGTACTTC.

The chain joins TRBV7-2 to TRBJ2-1, with TRBD1 identical over 7 bases. The CDR3 covers 14 residues. Germline V gives CDR1 SGHTA, CDR2 FQGNSA. Germline trimming cut 3 bases from V and 6 bases from J; bases unmatched to any gene: 5. The CDR3 nucleotides are TGTGCCAGCAGCTTCGACAGGGAGAGCAATGAGCAGTTCTTC. Translated: CASSFDRESNEQFF. Full variable domain (outside the CDR3, taken from reference TRBV7-2 and TRBJ2-1): GAGVSQSPSNKVTEKGKDVELRCDPISGHTALYWYRQSLGQGLEFLIYFQGNSAPDKSGLPSDRFSAERTGGSVSTLTIQRTQQEDSAVYLCASSFDRESNEQFFGPGTRLTVL.

The chain employs TRBV6-5 and TRBJ1-4, with 9 bases aligning to TRBD1. Looked up from germline, CDR1 is MNHEY and CDR2 is SVGAGI. Germline trimming cut 4 bases from V and 7 bases from J; bases unmatched to any gene: 7. This CDR3 region has 15 residues. The DNA of the CDR3 is TGTGCCAGCAGTTTAAACAGGGGGCGCGGTGAAAAACTGTTTTTT. This translates into CASSLNRGRGEKLFF.

CDR3 loop: CASSPPIPRVGELFF. The CDR3 bases are TGTGCCAGCAGCCCTCCCATCCCCAGGGTCGGGGAGCTGTTTTTT. This chain uses TRBV27 with TRBJ2-2; D perhaps matches TRBD1 (5 bases). CDR3 size: 15 residues. Germline lookup yields CDR1 MNHEY and CDR2 SMNVEV (reference sequence). Trimming pared 6 bases from V and 7 bases from J, leaving 18 bases between.

CDR3 loop: CASNVGPNTGELFF. CDR3 in DNA: TGCGCCAGCAACGTGGGACCGAACACCGGGGAGCTGTTTTTT. The rearrangement links TRBV4-1 to TRBJ2-2, with D tentatively TRBD1 or TRBD2 (5 bases each). Trimming removed 7 bases from V and 0 bases from J, with 9 bases in between. The CDR3 runs 14 residues. Germline V CDR1 and CDR2: MGHRA, YSYEKL.

There are a few counts of this clone. Different DNA sequences within this sample yield the same CDR3. The chain joins TRBV7-9 to TRBJ1-1; 7 nucleotides agree with TRBD1. The V gene end was trimmed by 1 base and the J gene end by 5 bases; junction bases not matched to a gene: 4. Germline assignment: CDR1 SEHNR and CDR2 FQNEAQ (reference sequence). This CDR3 has 14 amino acids. Here the CDR3 reads CASSLGQGETEAFF. The DNA of the CDR3 is TGTGCCAGCAGCTTAGGGCAGGGGGAAACTGAAGCTTTCTTT. Supplemented by reference TRBV7-9 and TRBJ1-1, the full variable domain reads DTGVSQNPRHKITKRGQNVTFRCDPISEHNRLYWYRQTLGQGPEFLTYFQNEAQLEKSRLLSDRFSAERPKGSFSTLEIQRTEQGDSAMYLCASSLGQGETEAFFGQGTRLTVV.